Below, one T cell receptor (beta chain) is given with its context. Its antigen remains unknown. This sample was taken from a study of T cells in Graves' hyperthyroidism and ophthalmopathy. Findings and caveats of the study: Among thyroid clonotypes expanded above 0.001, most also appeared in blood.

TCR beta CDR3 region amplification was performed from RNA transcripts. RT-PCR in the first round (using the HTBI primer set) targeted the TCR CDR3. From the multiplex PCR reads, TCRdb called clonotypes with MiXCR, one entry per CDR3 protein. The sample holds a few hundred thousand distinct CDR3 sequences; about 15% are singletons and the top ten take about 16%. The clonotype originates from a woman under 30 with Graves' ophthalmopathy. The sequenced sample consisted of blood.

CDR3 bases: TGCAGCGCTCGGACATATAACACTGAAGCTTTCTTT. Translated, it gives CSARTYNTEAFF. The chain recombines TRBV29-1 with TRBJ1-1; perhaps TRBD1 as D (5 bases). The CDR3 totals 12 residues. Trimming stripped 7 bases from V and 2 bases from J, with 11 bases between. In germline, CDR1 is SQVTM, CDR2 ANQGSEA.